This T cell receptor beta chain was identified during a study of cytomegalovirus exposure and HLA in healthy donors. Study-wide findings and caveats: According to an earlier analysis, most TCR beta V segments yielded productive rearrangements about 87% or about 30% of the time. An analysis was carried out later, and it reportedly showed fewer N-insertions in an Asian-associated ancestry cluster than the approximately 700-donor mean. Analysis performed later found more than 15,000 TCR beta sequences associated with HLA alleles at 0.05 false discovery rate. The study designated 150 or so TCR beta chains cytomegalovirus-associated.

This clone has a handful of counts. Its antigen is as yet unknown. In the PCR, 60 Vbeta and 13 Jbeta primers were used. The data were produced by immunoSEQ multiplex PCR, yet TCRdb's version contains in-frame clones alone and is incomplete. Among around 75,000 clones listed, roughly 74% were seen once. The sample comprised PBMCs. This clonotype originated in a man aged 35-49 years in good health and CMV-seronegative.

The CDR3 spells CASSQDPPDRGTGELFF. Written as DNA, the CDR3 is TGCGCCAGCAGCCAAGATCCGCCAGACCGCGGCACCGGGGAGCTGTTTTTT. The chain is built from TRBV4-3 and TRBJ2-2; no clear D gene. Trimming took 0 bases from V and 4 from J, leaving 15 bases between them. The V gene's germline CDR1 is LGHNA and CDR2 YSLEER. The CDR3 has 17 residues.